The rows below give T cell receptor beta chains drawn from one sample of a study of cytotoxic CD8 clonotypes in ibrutinib-treated CLL. The assay was immunoSEQ multiplex PCR, and TCRdb's table has in-frame clones only and misses some. Here the sample spans about 60,000 clones, 50% to 60% being singletons. This specimen was PBMCs, taken at disease progression, from a patient treated with ibrutinib. Source of these receptors: a human donor with chronic lymphocytic leukemia. Both conserved end residues are part of each CDR3. Fields, in order: D gene, J gene, clone size, V gene, CDR3 protein, CDR3 DNA. A D gene is named only where the DNA matches it firmly. Some rows mark clone size as missing; the rest say once, few, many or name a class of expanded clone.

d_gene: NA
j_gene: TRBJ1-1
abundance: NA
v_gene: TRBV5-8
CDR3aa: CASSSRGSTEAFF
CDR3nt: TGTGCCAGCAGCTCGCGGGGCAGCACTGAAGCTTTCTTT

d_gene: TRBD1
j_gene: TRBJ2-5
abundance: NA
v_gene: TRBV4-3
CDR3aa: CASSQTGVETQYF
CDR3nt: TGCGCCAGCAGCCAGACAGGGGTCGAGACCCAGTACTTC

d_gene: TRBD2
j_gene: TRBJ2-7
abundance: NA
v_gene: TRBV10-3
CDR3aa: CAISDGTGGSYEQYF
CDR3nt: TGTGCCATCAGTGACGGGACGGGGGGCTCCTACGAGCAGTACTTC

d_gene: NA
j_gene: TRBJ1-1
abundance: few
v_gene: TRBV18
CDR3aa: CASSPVYGFTEAFF
CDR3nt: TGTGCCAGCTCACCCGTCTATGGCTTCACTGAAGCTTTCTTT

d_gene: NA
j_gene: TRBJ2-7
abundance: NA
v_gene: TRBV28
CDR3aa: CASSFALPNYEQYF
CDR3nt: TGTGCCAGCAGTTTCGCCCTACCGAACTACGAGCAGTACTTC

d_gene: NA
j_gene: TRBJ2-6
abundance: few
v_gene: TRBV7-3
CDR3aa: CASSLTSGANVLTF
CDR3nt: TGTGCCAGCAGCTTAACGTCTGGGGCCAACGTCCTGACTTTC

d_gene: NA
j_gene: TRBJ1-2
abundance: NA
v_gene: TRBV7-9
CDR3aa: CASSLAGLNNYGYTF
CDR3nt: TGTGCCAGCAGCTTAGCGGGATTAAATAACTATGGCTACACCTTC

d_gene: TRBD1
j_gene: TRBJ2-5
abundance: few
v_gene: TRBV30
CDR3aa: CAWTQGWASETQYF
CDR3nt: TGTGCCTGGACACAGGGGTGGGCCTCGGAGACCCAGTACTTC

d_gene: TRBD2
j_gene: TRBJ2-1
abundance: NA
v_gene: TRBV11-3
CDR3aa: CASSLRREGLNEQFF
CDR3nt: TGTGCCAGCAGCTTAAGGCGGGAGGGCCTAAATGAGCAGTTCTTC

d_gene: TRBD1
j_gene: TRBJ2-1
abundance: NA
v_gene: TRBV7-2
CDR3aa: CASSLPTGFNEQFF
CDR3nt: TGTGCCAGCAGCTTACCGACAGGGTTCAATGAGCAGTTCTTC

d_gene: NA
j_gene: TRBJ1-2
abundance: NA
v_gene: TRBV7-2
CDR3aa: CASSLYQGPYYGYTF
CDR3nt: TGTGCCAGCAGCTTATACCAGGGGCCCTACTATGGCTACACCTTC

d_gene: TRBD1
j_gene: TRBJ1-5
abundance: NA
v_gene: TRBV4-2
CDR3aa: CASSHGQGGNQPQHF
CDR3nt: TGTGCCAGCAGCCATGGACAGGGCGGCAATCAGCCCCAGCATTTT

d_gene: TRBD1
j_gene: TRBJ2-7
abundance: NA
v_gene: TRBV5-1
CDR3aa: CASSLRPGGYEQYF
CDR3nt: TGCGCCAGCAGCCTCAGGCCAGGGGGCTACGAGCAGTACTTC

d_gene: NA
j_gene: TRBJ1-1
abundance: NA
v_gene: TRBV12-5
CDR3aa: CASGTPRGGRVEAFF
CDR3nt: TGTGCTAGTGGAACCCCTCGGGGGGGGCGAGTTGAAGCTTTCTTT

d_gene: TRBD1
j_gene: TRBJ2-7
abundance: large
v_gene: TRBV28
CDR3aa: CASRLDRASSYEQYF
CDR3nt: TGTGCCAGCAGACTTGACAGGGCTAGTTCCTACGAGCAGTACTTC

d_gene: NA
j_gene: TRBJ1-5
abundance: few
v_gene: TRBV15
CDR3aa: CATSRDGVETQHF
CDR3nt: TGTGCCACCAGCAGAGATGGGGTCGAGACCCAGCATTTT

d_gene: NA
j_gene: TRBJ2-1
abundance: NA
v_gene: TRBV2
CDR3aa: CASTGNAYNEQFF
CDR3nt: TGTGCCAGTACAGGGAACGCCTACAATGAGCAGTTCTTC

d_gene: NA
j_gene: TRBJ2-3
abundance: NA
v_gene: TRBV19
CDR3aa: CASSTLDRYTQYF
CDR3nt: TGTGCCAGTAGTACCCTCGACAGGTATACGCAGTATTTT

d_gene: NA
j_gene: TRBJ2-1
abundance: NA
v_gene: TRBV27
CDR3aa: CATLIITSYNEQFF
CDR3nt: TGTGCCACCCTAATAATCACCTCCTACAATGAGCAGTTCTTC

d_gene: NA
j_gene: TRBJ1-4
abundance: NA
v_gene: TRBV18
CDR3aa: CASSPLQARSEKLFF
CDR3nt: TGTGCCAGCTCACCGCTACAGGCCCGAAGTGAAAAACTGTTTTTT

d_gene: TRBD1
j_gene: TRBJ1-5
abundance: once
v_gene: TRBV5-1
CDR3aa: CASSFQGDQPQHF
CDR3nt: TGCGCCAGCAGCTTCCAGGGGGACCAGCCCCAGCATTTT

d_gene: TRBD2
j_gene: TRBJ2-7
abundance: few
v_gene: TRBV6-5
CDR3aa: CASSYLGLAAYEQYF
CDR3nt: TGTGCCAGCAGTTACCTCGGGCTAGCGGCCTACGAGCAGTACTTC

d_gene: NA
j_gene: TRBJ1-2
abundance: NA
v_gene: TRBV6-4
CDR3aa: CASSDPDRFNYGYTF
CDR3nt: TGTGCCAGCAGTGACCCCGACAGATTTAACTATGGCTACACCTTC